The text below deals with one TCR beta chain. It lacks a known antigen. The record has no base qualities; no much larger clone is one base away. These data are taken from a study of cytomegalovirus exposure and HLA in healthy donors (dated by TCRdb to the late 2010s). As for the study more broadly: In an earlier analysis of roughly 590 of the donors, around 300 Gb of sequence data and 95 million to 130 million unique TCR beta sequences from 150 million to 200 million T cells were reported. Rather than using new phenotypic data, the later analysis identified candidate immune exposures from TCR beta sequences and from how often those sequences occurred across donors. A later analysis re-examined previously published TCR beta repertoires from several hundred donors and added high-resolution HLA genotyping to investigate patterns of TCR occurrence. Among some 400 genotyped donors of the cohort, an average of approximately 200,000 unique TCR beta nucleotide sequences was sequenced per donor, of which approximately 19% were non-productive. Both class I and class II loci were covered by HLA typing, at four-digit resolution. The T cell repertoires of about 700 subjects were profiled by immunosequencing and related to cytomegalovirus serostatus. To predict cytomegalovirus infection status, the study combined high-throughput TCR immunosequencing, statistical association of individual TCRs with disease status, and machine learning. Of the approximately 400 genotyped donors, less than 90% were placed in the genetic ancestry cluster associated with self-reported Caucasian donors. The study aimed to test whether cataloging public T cell receptors could reveal signatures of past pathogen exposure. Every repertoire in the discovery cohort had been generated on one and the same sequencing platform. Typing coverage varied by locus: roughly 629-630 donors for A, B, C, DRB1 and DQB1; approximately 500 for DQA1; about 590 for DPA1; some 470 for DPB1. Along with the approximately 600-subject first cohort, a separate validation cohort of over a hundred different subjects was used. An early release covering roughly 600 HLA-typed donors comprised approximately 290 gigabases of sequencing data and tens of millions of unique TCR sequences. A later genetic analysis used genome-wide SNP genotypes for about 60% of the roughly 670 donors, treating that subset as a discovery cohort. Roughly five DR-DQ haplotypes were handled as single units for association and clustering because linkage in the cohort was strong. An earlier analysis of around 580 of the donors used high-throughput TCR beta sequencing to judge whether each TCR beta V gene segment behaved as functional or pseudogenic. Alongside the repertoire data, information on donor age, sex, ethnicity and CMV serostatus was compiled. General findings and caveats noted by the study authors: The classifier was reported to diagnose cytomegalovirus status with high specificity and sensitivity in both the original and validation cohorts. The cohort was sequenced for TCR beta chains only, and without alpha or paired-chain data the features that could be detected were limited. Most CMV-associated TCR beta chains appeared to be HLA-restricted in a later analysis, and the HLA associations seemed to be driven largely by CMV exposure. The earlier analysis of a few hundred of the donors excluded around 17 rarely observed V segments, including chromosome 9 orphons, because counts were too low. V-gene and J-gene trimming of TCR beta chains was associated with a missense DCLRE1C variant in a later genetic analysis, and the association was replicated in an independent cohort. The authors suggested that the approach could potentially be extended to other disease states and immunological phenotypes. A later genetic analysis reported fewer N-insertions in productive TCRs among donors in an Asian-associated ancestry cluster than the roughly 670-donor mean. A further reported finding was that TCR beta sequences accurately predicted the HLA-A and HLA-B alleles for most subjects in the first cohort. Broadly in line with IMGT annotations, most TCR beta V segments showed up in productive rearrangements about 87% or about 30% of the time in an earlier analysis of several hundred of the donors. Because HLA typing was missing for some donors at each locus, association tests included only the typed subset. A later analysis associated 15,000 to 20,000 TCR beta sequences with specific HLA alleles at a false discovery rate of 0.05. In a later analysis, HLA-associated TCR beta chains were found to be more clonally expanded and to have lower generation probabilities than equally common non-associated chains. Some IMGT-functional V segments, including TRBV6-2 and TRBV6-3, could not be told apart with the 87-base-pair reads, so those segments were excluded. In a later analysis, TCR association rates were found to vary across HLA loci, with the most associated TCRs seen for DRB1 alleles and the fewest for HLA-C alleles. Strong co-occurrence of HLA alleles, especially DR and DQ, made assigning TCR associations to individual alleles difficult. Linkage disequilibrium might explain the correlated functional status among segregating V segments, but an unknown experimental factor could not be excluded. The only immune exposure information available for the cohort was CMV serostatus. While some public TCRs were present in many individuals, most TCR sequences turned up only very rarely across donors. A total of 150 or so TCR beta chains were listed by the study as associated with cytomegalovirus. Several of the top co-occurrence clusters appeared to be linked to parvovirus B19, influenza, CMV and Epstein-Barr virus, according to a later analysis. A cluster of highly shared sequence variants was judged likely to represent a technical artifact of the sequencing pipeline. Roughly uniform sequencing depth across donors was assumed in presence/absence analyses, although this assumption may not hold. A few of the identified cytomegalovirus-associated TCR beta chains were confirmed in vitro to be specific for cytomegalovirus antigens.

V is shortened by 4 bases, J by 1 base, and the region joining them spans 8 bases. CDR1 and CDR2 are drawn from the germline V gene: SGDLS, YYNGEE. From its cysteine to its phenylalanine, the CDR3 spans 13 amino acids. Only the CDR3 DNA is retained, 39 bases long and in frame from the first base. The cohort was made up of 650 to 700 healthy bone marrow donors. At the time of sampling, all cohort members were nominally healthy, though unrecorded immune exposures were likely present. The donor was CMV seronegative and was included in the group of under 450 seronegative cohort members. Each donor provided a peripheral blood sample, and peripheral blood mononuclear cells were used for TCR beta sequencing. The Qiagen DNeasy Blood Extraction Kit was used to extract genomic DNA from the blood cell samples. Library preparation used the immunoSEQ multiplex PCR assay. For the multiplex PCR, a mixture combining 60 forward primers for TCR Vbeta segments and 13 reverse primers for TCR Jbeta segments was used. The CDR3 region of rearranged TCR beta genes was amplified from genomic DNA with a multiplex PCR assay. Amplified TCR beta libraries were sequenced as 87-base-pair reads on the Illumina HiSeq System. The study's own analysis went as follows. A later analysis counted about 82 million unique TCR beta chains across the 666 repertoires, and 9.5 million to 11 million of these chains were shared by at least two donors. Raw reads were error-corrected and collapsed into unique sequences by a nearest-neighbor algorithm in which closely related sequences were merged to remove PCR and sequencing errors. CDR3 sequences were aligned to IMGT reference sequences to assign V, D and J gene segments. For a sequence to be retained, a match of at least six nucleotides to both a V gene segment and a J gene segment was required. Rearrangements were classified as productive when the CDR3 lacked stop codons and remained in frame with V and J, and all other rearrangements were classified as non-productive. CDR3 was defined according to IMGT convention as the region running from the second conserved V-encoded cysteine to the conserved J-encoded phenylalanine. The earlier analysis of about 590 of the donors excluded sequences that lacked an unambiguous match to a single V gene segment. An earlier analysis of 450 to 650 of the donors called V segments functional above 56.7% productive rearrangements and segregating when the between-donor standard deviation exceeded 5%. To diagnose cytomegalovirus status from the catalog of TCR beta chain sequences, a statistical classification framework was built. A later analysis assigned V and J genes by comparing TCR nucleotide sequences with IMGT/GENE-DB human TR gene sequences. The TCRdist pipeline was used in a later analysis to assign CDR3 sequences and most-parsimonious VDJ recombination scenarios. In a later analysis, each TCR beta chain was defined by its CDR3 amino acid sequence together with its V-gene family, and reads lacking a unique V-gene family were excluded. As a way to deal with suspected cross-contamination and a sequencing artifact, a later analysis dropped over 550 nucleotide sequences that were highly shared and had low generation probability. For each public chain, a later analysis derived a clonal expansion index from normalized ranks of inferred template counts within each repertoire. In a later analysis, generation probabilities were computed using a VDJ recombination model fitted to out-of-frame rearrangements, and the results were checked against IGoR. In a later analysis, TCR-TCR, TCR-HLA and TCR-CMV co-occurrence was scored with hypergeometric tests, and a repertoire-size bias correction was applied to TCR pairs. A later analysis estimated false discovery rates by permuting HLA or CMV assignments 20 times. A later analysis grouped co-occurring TCRs with DBSCAN, adding TCRdist sequence similarity when clustering within HLA-allele-positive subsets. For co-occurrence clustering, repertoires with fewer than 30,000 or more than 120,000 public chains were excluded, along with several repertoires with anomalous nucleotide sharing. TCRdb's version of the immuneACCESS table is confined to in-frame rearrangements and falls short of the full clone set. An unresolved V gene accounts for under half of the shortfall where checked; the remainder is of unknown origin. V and J calls plus clone size are reproduced from that table; the DNA served to infer D and trimming. For this sample there are about 170,000 clones; approximately 88% appear just once. The ten largest clones capture approximately 1.3% of the sample.

The source of this sequence is a boy younger than 10 in good health and CMV-seronegative. The sample consisted of PBMCs. Rearrangement joined TRBV9 to TRBJ1-1; no confident D gene assignment can be made. The DNA sequence reads TGTGCCAGCAGCCCAACAGAGAACACTGAAGCTTTCTTT. Translated, this gives CASSPTENTEAFF.